This TCR beta chain appears in the sequencing data of a study of tumor-infiltrating lymphocytes in primary liver carcinoma. The germline V gene encodes CDR1 SGHVS and CDR2 FQNEAQ. Between the trimmed V and J ends, which lost 2 bases and 7 bases, there was a span of 9 bases. The CDR3 runs to 12 residues. For each extraction, RNA and DNA were obtained together from approximately 20-30 mg of unsorted bulk tissue. Sampling targeted five separate regions of each tumor, which included the tumor centre. Constant-region priming of about 0.5 ug total RNA yielded TCR beta cDNA. Slightly modified ARM-PCR with three nested multiplex PCR rounds yielded TCR beta libraries. Both of the initial two PCR rounds ran for approximately 11 cycles and employed TRBV1-TRBV30 forward primers alongside a C-beta reverse primer. TCRdb fed the multiplex PCR reads into MiXCR, producing one record per CDR3 protein. The sample has about 54,000 distinct CDR3 sequences; 70% to 85% are singletons.

This clonotype was seen ten or more times. Its specificity is unknown. Study outcomes and limitations: Researchers found tumor-adjacent and tumor-blood pairs overlapped less than tumor region pairs. Found in all five tumor regions were only about 7.5-25% of top clones.

The source material was liver tumor tissue from sampling region 2. The subset: tumor region T2, inferior pole. V is TRBV7-8 and J is TRBJ2-7, with D unresolved. The TCR originated in a man between 40 and 49 years old with primary liver carcinoma and hepatitis B virus infection. The DNA of the CDR3 is TGTGCCAGCAGCTTAATGCGTGGGGAGCAGTACTTC. This translates into CASSLMRGEQYF.